This TCR beta chain was sequenced for a study of chemoradiotherapy in HPV16-positive cancers. Across the study: Two HPV16-positive patients' cells yielded candidate HPV-specific clones and common motifs.

V was trimmed by 3 bases and J by 4 bases, leaving 9 bases between them. CDR1 SNHLY and CDR2 FYNNEI come from the germline V gene. The CDR3 totals 14 residues. The protocol was immunoSEQ multiplex PCR, while the TCRdb copy is restricted to in-frame clones and leaves out a portion. The data contain 5,500 to 6,000 clones, 70% to 85% of them singletons. Regarding the study as a whole: Functional assays defining HPV-specific T cells used only two HPV16-positive patients. Candidate HPV-specific clones and E7-related TCR motifs grew in tumor during treatment.

Note on this clone: Its target is not known.

Sequenced material: tumor tissue, taken from a patient who underwent chemoradiotherapy. This receptor was identified in a human donor with HPV-associated anogenital cancer. The gene calls are TRBV2 and TRBJ1-4; D remains unclear. The CDR3, as DNA: TGTGCCAGCAGTGATGAGAGATTTAATGAAAAACTGTTTTTT. Translating gives CASSDERFNEKLFF.